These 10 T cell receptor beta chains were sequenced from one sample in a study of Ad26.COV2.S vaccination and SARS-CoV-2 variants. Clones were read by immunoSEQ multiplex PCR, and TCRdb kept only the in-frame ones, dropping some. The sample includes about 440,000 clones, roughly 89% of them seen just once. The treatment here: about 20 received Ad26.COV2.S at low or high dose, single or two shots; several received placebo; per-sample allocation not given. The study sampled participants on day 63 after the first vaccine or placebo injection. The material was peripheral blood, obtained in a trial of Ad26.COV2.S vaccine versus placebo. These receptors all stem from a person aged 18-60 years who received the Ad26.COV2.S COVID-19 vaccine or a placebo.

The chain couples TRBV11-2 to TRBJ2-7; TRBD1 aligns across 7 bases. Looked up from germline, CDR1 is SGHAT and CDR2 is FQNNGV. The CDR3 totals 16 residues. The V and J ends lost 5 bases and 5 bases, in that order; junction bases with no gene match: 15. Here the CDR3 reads CASSRAGSQGWNEQYF. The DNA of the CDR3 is TGTGCCAGCAGCAGGGCCGGTTCACAGGGGTGGAACGAGCAGTACTTC.

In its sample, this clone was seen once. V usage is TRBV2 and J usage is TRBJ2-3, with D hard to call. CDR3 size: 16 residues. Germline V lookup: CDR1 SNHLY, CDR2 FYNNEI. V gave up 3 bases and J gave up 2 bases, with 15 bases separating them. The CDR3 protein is CASSDPATQYTDTQYF. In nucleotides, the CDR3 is TGTGCCAGCAGTGACCCAGCCACTCAATACACAGATACGCAGTATTTT.

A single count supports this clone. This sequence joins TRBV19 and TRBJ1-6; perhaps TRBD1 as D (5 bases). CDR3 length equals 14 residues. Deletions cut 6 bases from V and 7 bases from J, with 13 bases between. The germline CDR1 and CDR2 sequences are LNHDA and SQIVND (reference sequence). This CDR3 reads CASRLDSLNSPLHF. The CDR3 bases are TGTGCCAGTAGGCTTGACAGCCTCAATTCACCCCTCCACTTT. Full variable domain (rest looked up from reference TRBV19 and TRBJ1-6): DGGITQSPKYLFRKEGQNVTLSCEQNLNHDAMYWYRQDPGQGLRLIYYSQIVNDFQKGDIAEGYSVSREKKESFPLTVTSAQKNPTAFYLCASRLDSLNSPLHFGNGTRLTVT.

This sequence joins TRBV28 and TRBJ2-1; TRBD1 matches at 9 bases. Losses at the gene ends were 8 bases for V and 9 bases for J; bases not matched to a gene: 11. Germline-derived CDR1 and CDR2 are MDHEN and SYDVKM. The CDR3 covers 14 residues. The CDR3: CASRRQGGSGEQFF. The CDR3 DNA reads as TGTGCCAGCCGCCGACAGGGGGGAAGCGGTGAGCAGTTCTTC.

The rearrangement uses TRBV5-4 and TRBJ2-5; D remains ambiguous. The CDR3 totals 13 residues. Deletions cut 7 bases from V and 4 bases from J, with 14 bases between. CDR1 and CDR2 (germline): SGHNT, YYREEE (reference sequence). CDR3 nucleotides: TGTGCCAGCGGGCCAAGTGGAGTAGAGACCCAGTACTTC. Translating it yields CASGPSGVETQYF.

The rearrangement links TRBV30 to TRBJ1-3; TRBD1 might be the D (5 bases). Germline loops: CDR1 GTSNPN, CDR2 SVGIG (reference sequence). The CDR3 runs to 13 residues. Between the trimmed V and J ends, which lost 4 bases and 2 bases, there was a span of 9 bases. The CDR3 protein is CAWTGEAGNTIYF. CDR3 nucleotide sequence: TGTGCCTGGACGGGGGAAGCTGGAAACACCATATATTTT.

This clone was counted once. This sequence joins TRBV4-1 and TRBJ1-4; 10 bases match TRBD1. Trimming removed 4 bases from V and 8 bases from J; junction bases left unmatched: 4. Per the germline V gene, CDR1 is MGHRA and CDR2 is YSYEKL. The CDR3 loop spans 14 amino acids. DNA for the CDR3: TGCGCCAGCAGCCCGGGACAGGGGACGGAAAAACTGTTTTTT. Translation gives CASSPGQGTEKLFF.

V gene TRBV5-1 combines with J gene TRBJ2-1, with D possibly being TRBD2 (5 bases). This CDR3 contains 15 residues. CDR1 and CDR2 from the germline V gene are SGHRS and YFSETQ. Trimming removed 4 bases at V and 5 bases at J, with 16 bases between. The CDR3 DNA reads TGCGCCAGCAGCCTCGATGTCGGGATCGACAATGAGCAGTTCTTC. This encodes CASSLDVGIDNEQFF.

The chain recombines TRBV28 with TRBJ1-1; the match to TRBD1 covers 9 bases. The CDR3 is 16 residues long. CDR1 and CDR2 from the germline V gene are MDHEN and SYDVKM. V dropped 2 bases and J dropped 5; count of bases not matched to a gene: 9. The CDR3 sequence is CASSLTGQGLGTEAFF. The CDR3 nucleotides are TGTGCCAGCAGTTTAACGGGACAGGGCTTGGGGACTGAAGCTTTCTTT.

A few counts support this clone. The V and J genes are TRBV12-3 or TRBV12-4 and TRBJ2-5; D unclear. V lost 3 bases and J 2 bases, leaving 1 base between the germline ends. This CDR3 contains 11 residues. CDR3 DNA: TGTGCCAGCAGTTTGCAAGAGACCCAGTACTTC. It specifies CASSLQETQYF.